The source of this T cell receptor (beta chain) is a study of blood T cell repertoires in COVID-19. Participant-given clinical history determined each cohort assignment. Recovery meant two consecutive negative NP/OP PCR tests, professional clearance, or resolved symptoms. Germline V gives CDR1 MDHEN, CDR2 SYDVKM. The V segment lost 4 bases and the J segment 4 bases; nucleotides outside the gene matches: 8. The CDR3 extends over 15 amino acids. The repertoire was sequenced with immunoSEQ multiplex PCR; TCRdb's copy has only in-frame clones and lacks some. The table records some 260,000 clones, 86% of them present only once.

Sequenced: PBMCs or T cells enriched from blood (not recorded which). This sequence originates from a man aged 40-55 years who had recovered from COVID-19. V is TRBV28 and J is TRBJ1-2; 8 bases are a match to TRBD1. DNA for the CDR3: TGTGCCAGCAGTTCTGGACAGGGACGGGTCTATGGCTACACCTTC. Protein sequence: CASSSGQGRVYGYTF.